This entry describes one T cell receptor beta chain. Its antigen is as yet unknown. The data were taken from a study of T cell responses to AZD1222 COVID-19 vaccine. This CDR3 has 13 amino acids. Deletions cut 3 bases from V and 2 bases from J, with 8 bases between. Some clones are missing from TCRdb's copy, which holds only in-frame ones; the method was immunoSEQ multiplex PCR. The data show about 45,000 clones, 75% to 90% seen once. Second doses at about 4 or about 12 weeks were pooled. Study-level points and caveats: Seropositivity was recorded at baseline in only a handful of AZD1222 recipients. There were mostly white British donors and more females than males, and clonal diversity was possibly underestimated.

The source is an adult who received the AZD1222 COVID-19 vaccine. The chain carries TRBV12-3 or TRBV12-4 and TRBJ2-7; D is unresolved. The input for sequencing was peripheral blood, taken 28 days after the second AZD1222 dose. The CDR3 spells CASSFPGPYEQYF. CDR3 nucleotides: TGTGCCAGCAGTTTTCCCGGGCCCTACGAGCAGTACTTC.